This T cell receptor (beta chain) was sequenced for a study of blood T cells in healthy people across ages. Whole-study results and caveats: A roughly linear age-dependent decrease characterized TCR beta diversity per million T cells. It was held that diversity estimates obtained from one million T cells represented underestimates.

For the second PCR, which ran for roughly 6 to 12 cycles, a sample-barcoded 5' primer and a J-beta primer mix were used. All samples gave at least 2.5 million CDR3-containing paired-end reads. TCRdb independently ran MiXCR on the 5' RACE reads; one entry per CDR3 protein. The sample shows roughly 830,000 distinct CDR3 sequences, 62% of them seen only once. This clonotype was counted at least ten times. The antigen remains unidentified. Extractions gave at least 5.5 micrograms of total RNA per sample. Sequenced input: blood. This receptor was obtained from a man aged 30-40 years in good health.

In nucleotides, the CDR3 is TGCAGTGAGTCGGGGACAGGCGGGGAGACCCAGTACTTC. It codes for CSESGTGGETQYF. The chain has TRBV20-1 and TRBJ2-5; 8 nucleotides match TRBD1. Germline V gene lookup returns CDR1 DFQATT and CDR2 SNEGSKA (reference sequence). This CDR3 is 13 amino acids long. The V segment lost 7 bases and the J segment 5 bases; nucleotides outside the gene matches: 9.